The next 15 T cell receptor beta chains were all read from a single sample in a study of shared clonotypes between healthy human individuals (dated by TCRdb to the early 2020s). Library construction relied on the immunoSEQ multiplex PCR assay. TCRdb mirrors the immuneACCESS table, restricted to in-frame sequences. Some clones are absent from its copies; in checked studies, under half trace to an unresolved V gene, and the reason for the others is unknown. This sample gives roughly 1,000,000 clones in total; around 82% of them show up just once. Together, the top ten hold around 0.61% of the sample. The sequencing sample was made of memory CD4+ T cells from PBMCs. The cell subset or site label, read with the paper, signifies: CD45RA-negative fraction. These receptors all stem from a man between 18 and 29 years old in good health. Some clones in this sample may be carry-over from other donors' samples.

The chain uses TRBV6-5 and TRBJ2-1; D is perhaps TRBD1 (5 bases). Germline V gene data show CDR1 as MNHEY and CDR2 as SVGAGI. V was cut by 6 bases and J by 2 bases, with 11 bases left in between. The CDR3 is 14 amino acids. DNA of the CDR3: TGTGCCAGCAGAAAAGGGGCCCCCTACAATGAGCAGTTCTTC. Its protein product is CASRKGAPYNEQFF.

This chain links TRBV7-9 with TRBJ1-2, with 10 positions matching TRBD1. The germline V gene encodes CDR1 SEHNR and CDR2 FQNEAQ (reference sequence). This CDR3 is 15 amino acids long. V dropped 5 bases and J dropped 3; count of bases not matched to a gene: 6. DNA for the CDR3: TGTGCCAGCAGCATTGGACAGGGGGTGGACTATGGCTACACCTTC. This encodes CASSIGQGVDYGYTF.

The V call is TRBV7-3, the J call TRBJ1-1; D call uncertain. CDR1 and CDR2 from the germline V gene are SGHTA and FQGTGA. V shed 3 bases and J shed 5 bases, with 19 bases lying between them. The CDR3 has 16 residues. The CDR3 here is CASSLEDARSGTEAFF. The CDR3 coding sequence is TGTGCCAGCAGCTTGGAAGACGCCCGGTCGGGGACTGAAGCTTTCTTT.

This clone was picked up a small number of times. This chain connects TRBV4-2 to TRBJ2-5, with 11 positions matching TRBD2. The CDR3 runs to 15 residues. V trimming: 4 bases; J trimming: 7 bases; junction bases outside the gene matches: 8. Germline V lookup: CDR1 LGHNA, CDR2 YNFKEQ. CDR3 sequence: CASSRLAGGEGTQYF. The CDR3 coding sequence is TGTGCCAGCAGCCGATTAGCGGGAGGGGAGGGGACCCAGTACTTC.

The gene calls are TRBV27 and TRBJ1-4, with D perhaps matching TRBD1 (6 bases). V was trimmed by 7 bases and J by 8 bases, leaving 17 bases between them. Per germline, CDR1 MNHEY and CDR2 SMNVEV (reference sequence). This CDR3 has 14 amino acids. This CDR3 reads CASKSPGAGEKLFF. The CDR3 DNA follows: TGTGCCAGCAAGTCCCCGGGGGCCGGGGAAAAACTGTTTTTT. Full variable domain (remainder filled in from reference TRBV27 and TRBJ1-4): EAQVTQNPRYLITVTGKKLTVTCSQNMNHEYMSWYRQDPGLGLRQIYYSMNVEVTDKGDVPEGYKVSRKEKRNFPLILESPSPNQTSLYFCASKSPGAGEKLFFGSGTQLSVL.

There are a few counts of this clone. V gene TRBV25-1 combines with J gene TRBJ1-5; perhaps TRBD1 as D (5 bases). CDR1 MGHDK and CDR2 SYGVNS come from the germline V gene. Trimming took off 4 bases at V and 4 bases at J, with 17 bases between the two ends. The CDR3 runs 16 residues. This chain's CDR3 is CASSGRMKRGNQPQHF. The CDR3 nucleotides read TGTGCCAGCAGTGGAAGAATGAAGAGGGGAAATCAGCCCCAGCATTTT.

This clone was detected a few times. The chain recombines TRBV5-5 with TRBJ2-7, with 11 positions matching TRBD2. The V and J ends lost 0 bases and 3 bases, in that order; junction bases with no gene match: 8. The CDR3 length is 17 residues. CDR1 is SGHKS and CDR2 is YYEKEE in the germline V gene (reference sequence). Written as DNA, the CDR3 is TGTGCCAGCAGCTTGGCCGCGGGGCTAGCGGGAGGCTACGAGCAGTACTTC. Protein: CASSLAAGLAGGYEQYF.

CDR3 DNA: TGTGCCAGCAGTTATACGGGGACGGGGAACACTGAAGCTTTCTTT. Its protein is CASSYTGTGNTEAFF. The V gene is TRBV6-5, the J gene TRBJ1-1; D perhaps matches TRBD1 (5 bases). V was cut by 3 bases and J by 1 base, with 12 bases left in between. The CDR3 totals 15 residues. Germline values: CDR1 MNHEY, CDR2 SVGAGI.

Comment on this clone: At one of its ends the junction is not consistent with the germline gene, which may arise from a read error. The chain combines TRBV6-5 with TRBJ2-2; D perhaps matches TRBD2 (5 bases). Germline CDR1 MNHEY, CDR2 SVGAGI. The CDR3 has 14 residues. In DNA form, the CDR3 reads TGTGTCAGCTTGTCTAGCCTGTCGACCGGGGAGCTGTTTTTT. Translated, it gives CVSLSSLSTGELFF.

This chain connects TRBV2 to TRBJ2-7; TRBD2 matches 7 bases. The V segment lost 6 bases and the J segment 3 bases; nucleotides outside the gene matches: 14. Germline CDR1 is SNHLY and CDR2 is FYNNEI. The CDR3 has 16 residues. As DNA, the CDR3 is TGTGCCAGCAGCACGAATAGCGGGTCGGAGGGCTACGAGCAGTACTTC. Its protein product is CASSTNSGSEGYEQYF.

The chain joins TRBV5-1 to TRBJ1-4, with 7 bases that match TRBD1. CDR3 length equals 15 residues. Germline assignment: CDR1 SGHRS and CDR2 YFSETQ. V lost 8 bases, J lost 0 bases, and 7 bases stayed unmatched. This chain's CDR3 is CASRLGGATNEKLFF. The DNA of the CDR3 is TGCGCCAGTAGATTAGGGGGCGCAACTAATGAAAAACTGTTTTTT.

CDR3 in DNA: TGTGCCAGCAGCTTGAATGCCCCGGGACACATAAGAGCCAAAAACATTCAGTACTTC. Residues: CASSLNAPGHIRAKNIQYF. The chain uses TRBV11-2 and TRBJ2-4, with D maybe TRBD1 (6 bases). V shed 3 bases and J shed 0 bases, with 21 bases lying between them. The CDR3 has 19 residues. Germline V gene lookup returns CDR1 SGHAT and CDR2 FQNNGV. Variable domain in full (rest from reference TRBV11-2 and TRBJ2-4): EAGVAQSPRYKIIEKRQSVAFWCNPISGHATLYWYQQILGQGPKLLIQFQNNGVVDDSQLPKDRFSAERLKGVDSTLKIQPAKLEDSAVYLCASSLNAPGHIRAKNIQYFGAGTRLSVL.

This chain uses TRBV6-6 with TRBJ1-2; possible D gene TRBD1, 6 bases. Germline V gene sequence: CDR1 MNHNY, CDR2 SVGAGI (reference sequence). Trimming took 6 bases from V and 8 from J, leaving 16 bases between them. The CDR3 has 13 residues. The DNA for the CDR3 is TGTGCCAGCAGCTACGACAGGATAAGCGGCTACACCTTC. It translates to CASSYDRISGYTF.

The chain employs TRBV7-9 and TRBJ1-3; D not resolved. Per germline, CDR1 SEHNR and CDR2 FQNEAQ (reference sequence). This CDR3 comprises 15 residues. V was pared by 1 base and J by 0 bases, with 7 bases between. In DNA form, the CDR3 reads TGTGCCAGCAGCTTAGTTGGGAACTCTGGAAACACCATATATTTT. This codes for CASSLVGNSGNTIYF. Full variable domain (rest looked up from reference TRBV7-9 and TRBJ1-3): DTGVSQNPRHKITKRGQNVTFRCDPISEHNRLYWYRQTLGQGPEFLTYFQNEAQLEKSRLLSDRFSAERPKGSFSTLEIQRTEQGDSAMYLCASSLVGNSGNTIYFGEGSWLTVV.

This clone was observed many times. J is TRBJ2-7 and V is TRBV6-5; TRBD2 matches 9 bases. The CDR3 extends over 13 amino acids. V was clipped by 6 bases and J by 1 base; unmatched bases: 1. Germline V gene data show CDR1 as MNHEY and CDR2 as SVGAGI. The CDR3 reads CASRREGSYEQYF. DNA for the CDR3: TGTGCCAGCAGGCGGGAGGGGTCCTACGAGCAGTACTTC.